This TCR beta chain stems from a study of T cell responses to AZD1222 COVID-19 vaccine. Trimming left V 6 bases short and J 5 bases short, with 16 bases between. The CDR3 contains 14 residues. Germline V gene lookup returns CDR1 ENHRY and CDR2 SYGVKD. TCRdb keeps only in-frame clones here, not all; method: immunoSEQ multiplex PCR. The table shows 170,000 or so clones, with about nine tenths occurring only once. The chain recombines TRBV10-3 with TRBJ2-5; tentatively, D is TRBD2 (6 bases). Material: peripheral blood, obtained on day 0 of AZD1222 vaccination. The sequence came from an adult in good health. CDR3 in DNA: TGTGCCATCAGCAAGGGGACTCCCTCCGAGACCCAGTACTTC. Protein product: CAISKGTPSETQYF.